This entry features one TCR beta chain sequence. The antigen is not known. Time point here: week 35, safety follow-up. A single vaccine dose contained 300 ug of mutant IDH1 20-mer peptide, and topical imiquimod was used with it. The CDR3 runs to 14 residues. Deletions cut 2 bases from V and 1 base from J, with 9 bases between. Per the germline V gene, CDR1 is SGHNT and CDR2 is YYREEE (reference sequence). This entry is derived from a study of a mutant IDH1 vaccine in newly diagnosed glioma. Study context: Prior therapy was radiotherapy, temozolomide, or both; most received both. Scheduled at week 35, visit V12 preceded visit V13, held at week 47.

Study-level findings and limits: It seemed that pseudoprogression was not linked to changes in the top peripheral T cell clonotypes.

TCRdb keeps only in-frame clones here, not all; method: immunoSEQ multiplex PCR. The table has around 30,000 clones, roughly 77% seen once. The V and J genes are TRBV5-4 and TRBJ1-1; no reliable D call. The sample consisted of PBMCs, taken from a glioma patient whose treatment included an IDH1 peptide vaccine. The sequence was collected from a man aged 40-55 years with glioma. Some clones in this sample may be carry-over from other donors' samples. CDR3 DNA: TGTGCCAGCAGCTTCGGGGTGGGGAACACTGAAGCTTTCTTT. It yields the protein CASSFGVGNTEAFF.